This is a list of T cell receptor beta chains from one sample in a study of T cells in Graves' hyperthyroidism and ophthalmopathy. MiXCR, run by TCRdb on the multiplex PCR reads, gives a single entry per CDR3 protein. The sample consists of hundreds of thousands of distinct CDR3 sequences, 12% to 15% of them appearing once. Sequences were obtained from blood. These receptors all stem from a woman aged 18-29 years with Graves' hyperthyroidism. Each CDR3 is given with its conserved first and last residue. Each record gives: CDR3 length, clone size, J gene, V gene, D gene, CDR3 protein, CDR3 DNA. A D gene is named only where the DNA matches it firmly. Clone sizes are given selectively: once, few, many, or a class where the clone is expanded.

15	many	TRBJ2-1	TRBV6-6	.	CASSYDGSYYNEQFF	TGTGCCAGCAGTTACGACGGGAGTTACTACAATGAGCAGTTCTTC
15	.	TRBJ2-1	TRBV5-1	.	CASSFGRGPYNEQFF	TGCGCCAGCAGCTTCGGTCGGGGCCCCTACAATGAGCAGTTCTTC
17	many	TRBJ2-7	TRBV5-1	TRBD1	CASSLAWTGKGSYEQYF	TGCGCCAGCAGCTTGGCATGGACAGGGAAAGGATCCTACGAGCAGTACTTC
13	many	TRBJ2-3	TRBV7-3	.	CASSRGSSDTQYF	TGTGCCAGCAGCCGGGGATCCTCAGATACGCAGTATTTT
14	many	TRBJ2-1	TRBV2	.	CASARDSSYNEQFF	TGTGCCAGCGCCAGGGACTCTTCCTACAATGAGCAGTTCTTC
18	.	TRBJ1-2	TRBV2	TRBD1	CASSEAGDSWGATYGYTF	TGTGCCAGCAGTGAAGCGGGGGACAGCTGGGGAGCCACCTATGGCTACACCTTC
15	many	TRBJ2-7	TRBV5-1	TRBD1	CASSSRQGAGYEQYF	TGCGCCAGCAGCTCAAGACAGGGGGCTGGGTACGAGCAGTACTTC
12	.	TRBJ2-3	TRBV29-1	.	CSVAYGTDTQYF	TGCAGCGTCGCCTACGGCACAGATACGCAGTATTTT
15	.	TRBJ1-5	TRBV20-1	.	CSARRGDLSNQPQHF	TGCAGTGCTAGAAGGGGGGACCTTAGCAATCAGCCCCAGCATTTT
12	many	TRBJ2-2	TRBV3-1	.	CASQEYTGELFF	TGTGCCAGTCAGGAATACACCGGGGAGCTGTTTTTT
15	many	TRBJ2-5	TRBV6-5	.	CASSYLGASQETQYF	TGTGCCAGCAGTTACCTCGGGGCTAGTCAAGAGACCCAGTACTTC
14	many	TRBJ2-3	TRBV30	.	CAWRGMMSTDTQYF	TGTGCCTGGAGGGGGATGATGAGCACAGATACGCAGTATTTT
15	.	TRBJ1-1	TRBV2	TRBD1	CASGDSGTENGGPFF	TGTGCCAGCGGGGATTCCGGGACAGAGAACGGGGGGCCTTTCTTT
13	many	TRBJ2-1	TRBV20-1	.	CSADTGLRNEQFF	TGCAGTGCTGATACGGGGTTGAGGAATGAGCAGTTCTTC
16	many	TRBJ2-6	TRBV7-6	TRBD1	CASSFGQGAGANVLTF	TGTGCCAGCAGCTTCGGACAGGGGGCTGGGGCCAACGTCCTGACTTTC
17	.	TRBJ2-1	TRBV5-1	TRBD2	CASSPEVGTSVYNEQFF	TGCGCCAGCAGCCCTGAAGTTGGGACTAGCGTCTACAATGAGCAGTTCTTC
14	many	TRBJ1-1	TRBV3-1	.	CASSQGGGGTEAFF	TGTGCCAGCAGCCAAGGCGGAGGGGGCACTGAAGCTTTCTTT
18	.	TRBJ2-1	TRBV7-9	.	CASSQEGRLGRSYNEQLF	TGTGCCAGCAGCCAAGAAGGAAGACTAGGTCGATCCTACAATGAGCAGCTCTTC
16	.	TRBJ2-2	TRBV12-3/TRBV12-4	.	CASTLSNKVNTGELFF	TGTGCCAGCACCTTAAGTAATAAGGTGAACACCGGGGAGCTGTTTTTT
14	many	TRBJ1-1	TRBV2	TRBD1	CASSAQGANTEAFF	TGTGCCAGCAGTGCACAGGGGGCGAACACTGAAGCTTTCTTT
16	few	TRBJ2-2	TRBV20-1	TRBD2	CSAAGSGRENTGELFF	TGCAGTGCCGCCGGCAGCGGGAGGGAGAACACCGGGGAGCTGTTTTTT
18	many	TRBJ2-2	TRBV5-1	.	CASTSFQVWRDNTGELFF	TGCGCCAGCACCAGCTTTCAAGTTTGGCGGGATAACACCGGGGAGCTGTTTTTT
16	few	TRBJ2-2	TRBV12-3/TRBV12-4	TRBD2	CASSFPSGMNTGELFF	TGTGCCAGCAGTTTTCCGAGCGGGATGAACACCGGGGAGCTGTTTTTT
14	.	TRBJ1-4	TRBV6-2/TRBV6-3	.	CASSRQFVTEKLFF	TGTGCCAGCAGTAGACAGTTTGTGACTGAAAAACTGTTTTTT
14	many	TRBJ2-7	TRBV6-2/TRBV6-3	.	CASSLPLRAYEQYF	TGTGCCAGCAGCCTCCCGCTAAGAGCCTACGAGCAGTACTTC
17	many	TRBJ2-1	TRBV11-2	TRBD2	CASSFGGGPSNVNEQFF	TGTGCCAGCAGCTTTGGGGGAGGGCCTTCAAATGTCAATGAGCAGTTCTTC
17	.	TRBJ2-5	TRBV3-1	TRBD2	CASSQDSLAGVGETQYF	TGTGCCAGCAGCCAAGATTCTCTAGCGGGAGTGGGAGAGACCCAGTACTTC
18	.	TRBJ2-2	TRBV4-1	TRBD1	CASSQDSGDRGSTGELFF	TGCGCCAGCAGCCAAGATTCAGGGGACAGGGGTTCCACCGGGGAGCTGTTTTTT
16	many	TRBJ2-1	TRBV24-1	.	CATSGGLASSYNEQFF	TGTGCCACCAGTGGAGGCCTCGCCAGCTCCTACAATGAGCAGTTCTTC
13	.	TRBJ2-3	TRBV5-5	.	CASSLVEGGTQYF	TGTGCCAGCAGCTTGGTGGAGGGCGGCACGCAGTATTTT
14	.	TRBJ2-7	TRBV3-1	TRBD2	CASALAGGPYEQYF	TGTGCCAGTGCCCTAGCGGGAGGGCCCTACGAGCAGTACTTC
16	.	TRBJ2-1	TRBV19	.	CASRDFSGRTYNEQFF	TGTGCCAGTAGAGACTTCAGCGGAAGGACGTACAATGAGCAGTTCTTC
16	.	TRBJ2-3	TRBV9	TRBD2	CASSLGFSGRRDTQYF	TGTGCCAGCAGCTTGGGGTTTAGCGGGCGTCGGGATACGCAGTATTTT
16	.	TRBJ1-2	TRBV27	TRBD1	CASSLAPPEGADGYTF	TGTGCCAGCAGTTTAGCCCCCCCGGAGGGGGCTGATGGCTACACCTTC
15	.	TRBJ2-7	TRBV19	.	CASSIGEGIIYEQYF	TGTGCCAGTAGTATAGGAGAGGGGATAATCTACGAGCAGTACTTC
14	few	TRBJ1-4	TRBV11-1	.	CASSLEPGVEKLFF	TGTGCCAGCAGCTTAGAGCCGGGAGTAGAAAAACTGTTTTTT
13	many	TRBJ2-1	TRBV7-2	.	CASSGRFYNEQFF	TGTGCCAGCAGCGGGAGGTTTTACAATGAGCAGTTCTTC
12	many	TRBJ2-1	TRBV11-2	.	CASSFPNNEQFF	TGTGCCAGCAGCTTCCCGAACAATGAGCAGTTCTTC
15	.	TRBJ2-1	TRBV10-3	TRBD2	CAISPGTSVYNEQFF	TGTGCCATCAGTCCCGGGACTAGCGTTTACAATGAGCAGTTCTTC
17	few	TRBJ2-1	TRBV4-2	TRBD2	CASSQLGRLAAHNEQFF	TGTGCCAGCAGCCAGTTGGGGCGGCTAGCGGCACATAATGAGCAGTTCTTC
14	.	TRBJ2-2	TRBV6-2/TRBV6-3	TRBD2	CASSGGGVPRELFF	TGTGCCAGCAGCGGGGGGGGAGTACCCCGGGAGCTGTTTTTT
11	few	TRBJ2-3	TRBV7-2	.	CASSERNTQYF	TGTGCCAGCAGCGAACGTAATACGCAGTATTTT
11	few	TRBJ2-1	TRBV2	TRBD2	CASSSGRVQFF	TGTGCCAGCAGTAGCGGGAGGGTACAGTTCTTC
12	.	TRBJ2-1	TRBV10-3	TRBD2	CATGLAGSEQFF	TGTGCCACAGGACTAGCGGGAAGTGAGCAGTTCTTC
17	few	TRBJ2-7	TRBV4-3	.	CASSQAARTYSSYEQYF	TGCGCCAGCAGCCAAGCGGCAAGGACCTATAGCTCCTACGAGCAGTACTTC
18	.	TRBJ1-4	TRBV7-6	.	CASSFARVWGSTNEKLFF	TGTGCCAGCAGCTTCGCACGGGTTTGGGGATCAACTAATGAAAAACTGTTTTTT
16	few	TRBJ2-4	TRBV5-1	.	CASSLGASAQGVIQYF	TGCGCCAGCAGCTTGGGGGCTAGCGCCCAAGGGGTCATTCAGTACTTC
11	few	TRBJ2-7	TRBV29-1	.	CSGLWGYEQYF	TGCAGCGGTCTTTGGGGGTACGAGCAGTACTTC
14	many	TRBJ1-5	TRBV28	TRBD1	CASSLQGAAQPQHF	TGTGCCAGCAGTTTACAGGGGGCGGCTCAGCCCCAGCATTTT
17	many	TRBJ2-3	TRBV25-1	TRBD2	CASSELGGTSATDTQYF	TGTGCCAGCAGTGAATTGGGAGGGACTAGCGCCACAGATACGCAGTATTTT
15	.	TRBJ1-1	TRBV9	TRBD1	CASSGRSGGSTEAFF	TGTGCCAGCAGCGGACGATCAGGGGGATCCACTGAAGCTTTCTTT
15	many	TRBJ1-3	TRBV30	.	CAWPGHPRTGNTIYF	TGTGCCTGGCCGGGACACCCAAGGACTGGAAACACCATATATTTT
15	many	TRBJ2-2	TRBV11-3	TRBD1	CASSLGGRNTGELFF	TGTGCCAGCAGCCTAGGGGGCCGGAACACCGGGGAGCTGTTTTTT
12	few	TRBJ1-1	TRBV6-2/TRBV6-3	.	CASSVKNTEAFF	TGTGCCAGCAGTGTGAAGAACACTGAAGCTTTCTTT
17	.	TRBJ2-5	TRBV9	TRBD2	CASSPTSGRISGETQYF	TGTGCCAGCAGCCCCACTAGCGGGAGAATTTCCGGAGAGACCCAGTACTTC
16	.	TRBJ2-1	TRBV7-9	TRBD2	CASSQRSGRPYNEQFF	TGTGCCAGCAGCCAGAGGAGCGGGAGGCCTTACAATGAGCAGTTCTTC
11	many	TRBJ1-1	TRBV7-9	.	CASSLDSEAFF	TGTGCCAGCAGTCTCGACAGTGAAGCTTTCTTT
16	.	TRBJ2-1	TRBV11-2	TRBD2	CASSPKSGGGPSEQFF	TGTGCCAGCAGCCCGAAGTCGGGGGGAGGGCCAAGTGAGCAGTTCTTC
16	many	TRBJ2-1	TRBV12-3/TRBV12-4	TRBD2	CASSVRTSGIYNEQFF	TGTGCCAGCAGTGTCAGGACTAGCGGGATCTACAATGAGCAGTTCTTC